This TCR beta chain was retrieved from a study of T cells after yellow fever vaccination. CDR3 size: 15 residues. The V end lost 2 bases, the J end lost 5 bases, and 18 bases lay between the germline ends. Germline-derived CDR1 and CDR2 are GTSNPN and SVGIG (reference sequence). This clonotype was counted many times. One entry per CDR3 protein results from TCRdb running MiXCR on the 5' RACE reads. This table has 450,000 to 550,000 distinct CDR3 sequences, 21% appearing once. The sequences come from PBMCs, collected approximately 22 days after the first yellow fever vaccination. This chain joins TRBV30 and TRBJ1-1, with D tentatively TRBD1 (5 bases). This TCR was sampled from a man between 18 and 35 years old who received the YFV17D yellow fever vaccine. CDR3 region: CAWSLQGEAQTEAFF. The DNA of the CDR3 is TGTGCCTGGAGTCTTCAGGGCGAAGCGCAGACTGAAGCTTTCTTT. The entire variable domain, with the rest obtained from reference TRBV30 and TRBJ1-1, is as follows: SQTIHQWPATLVQPVGSPLSLECTVEGTSNPNLYWYRQAAGRGLQLLFYSVGIGQISSEVPQNLSASRPQDRQFILSSKKLLLSDSGFYLCAWSLQGEAQTEAFFGQGTRLTVV.